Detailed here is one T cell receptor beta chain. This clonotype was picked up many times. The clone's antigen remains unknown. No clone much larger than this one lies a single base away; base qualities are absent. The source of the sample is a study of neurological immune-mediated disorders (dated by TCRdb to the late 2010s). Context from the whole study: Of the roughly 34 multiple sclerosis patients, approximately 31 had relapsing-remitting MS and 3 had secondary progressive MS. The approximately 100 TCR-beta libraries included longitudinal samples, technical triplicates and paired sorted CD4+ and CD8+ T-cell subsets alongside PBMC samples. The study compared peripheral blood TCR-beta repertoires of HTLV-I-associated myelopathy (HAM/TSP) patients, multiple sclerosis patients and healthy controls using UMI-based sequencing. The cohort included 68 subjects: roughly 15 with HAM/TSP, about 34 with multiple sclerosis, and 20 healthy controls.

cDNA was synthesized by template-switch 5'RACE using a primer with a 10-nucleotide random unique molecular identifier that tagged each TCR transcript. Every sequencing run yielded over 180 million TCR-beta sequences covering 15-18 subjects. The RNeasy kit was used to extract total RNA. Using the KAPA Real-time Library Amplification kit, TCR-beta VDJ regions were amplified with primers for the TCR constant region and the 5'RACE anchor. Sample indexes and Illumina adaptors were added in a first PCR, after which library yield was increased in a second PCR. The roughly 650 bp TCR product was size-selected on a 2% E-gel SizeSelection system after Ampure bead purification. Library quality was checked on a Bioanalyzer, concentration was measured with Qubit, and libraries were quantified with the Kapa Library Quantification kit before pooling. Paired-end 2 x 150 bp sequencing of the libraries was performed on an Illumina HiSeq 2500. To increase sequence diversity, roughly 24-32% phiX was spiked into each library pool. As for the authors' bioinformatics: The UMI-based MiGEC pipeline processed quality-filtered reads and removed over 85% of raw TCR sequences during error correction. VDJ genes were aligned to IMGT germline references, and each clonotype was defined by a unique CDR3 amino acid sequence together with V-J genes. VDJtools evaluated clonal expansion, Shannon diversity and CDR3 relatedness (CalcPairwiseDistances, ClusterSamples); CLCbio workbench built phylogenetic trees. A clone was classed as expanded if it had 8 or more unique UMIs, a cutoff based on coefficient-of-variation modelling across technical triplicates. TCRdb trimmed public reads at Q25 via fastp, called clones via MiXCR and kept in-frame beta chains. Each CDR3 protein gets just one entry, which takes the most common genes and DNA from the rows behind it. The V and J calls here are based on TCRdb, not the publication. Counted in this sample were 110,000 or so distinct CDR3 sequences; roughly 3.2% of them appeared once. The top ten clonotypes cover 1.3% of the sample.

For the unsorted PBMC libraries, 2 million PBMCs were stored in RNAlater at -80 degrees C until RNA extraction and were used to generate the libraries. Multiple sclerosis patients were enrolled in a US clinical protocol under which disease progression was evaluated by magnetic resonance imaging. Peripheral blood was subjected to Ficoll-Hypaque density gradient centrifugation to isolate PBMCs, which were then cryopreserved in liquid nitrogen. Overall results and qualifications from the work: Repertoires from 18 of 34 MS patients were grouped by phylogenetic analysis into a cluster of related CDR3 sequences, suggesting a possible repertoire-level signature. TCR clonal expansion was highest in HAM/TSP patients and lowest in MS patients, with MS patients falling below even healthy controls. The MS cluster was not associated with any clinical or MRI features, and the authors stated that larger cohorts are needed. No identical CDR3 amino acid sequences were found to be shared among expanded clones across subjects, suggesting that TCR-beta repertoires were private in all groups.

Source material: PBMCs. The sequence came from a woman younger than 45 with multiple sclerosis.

The nucleotides are TGCAGTGCTAGGGGAGGTGGTGAGCAGTTCTTC. Its translation is CSARGGGEQFF. The chain joins TRBV20-1 to TRBJ2-1, and perhaps TRBD2 as D gene, on 6 matching bases. The trim is 3 bases for V and 9 bases for J, with a gap of 9 bases between the germline ends. The germline V gene (reference sequence) provides CDR1 DFQATT and CDR2 SNEGSKA. From the cysteine up to the phenylalanine, the CDR3 has a length of 11 residues. The kept DNA is CDR3 alone, 33 bases in frame from the first base.